This T cell receptor (beta chain) was found in a study of T cell repertoires in cytomegalovirus infection. About the study: An indication of both CMV infection and matching HLA type came from public TCR beta signatures. Study-level findings and limits: The cumulative frequency of public TCR beta families identified carriers of CMV plus the relevant HLA. The study found HLA-C-restricted CMV-specific TCR beta clonotypes dominating the ex vivo response.

A remark on this clonotype: The antigen is unknown.

Trimming at V came to 8 bases and at J to 5 bases, leaving 10 bases not matched to a gene. This CDR3 spans 14 amino acids. Germline V CDR1 and CDR2: MNHEY, SVGAGI. In TCRdb, the reads were re-called with MiXCR into one record per CDR3 protein. The sample has about 900,000 distinct CDR3 sequences, around 30% seen once. The sequence came from a human donor in good health (CMV status not recorded). Some clones in this sample may be carry-over from other donors' samples. The chain is built from TRBV6-5 and TRBJ1-2; TRBD1 matches at 8 bases. The sequencing used cultured CD8+ T cells from PBMCs, collected from culture after CMV antigen stimulation. The CDR3 region has the DNA TGTGCCAGCTCCCGGGGACAGGCCCTTTATGGCTACACCTTC. Translation gives CASSRGQALYGYTF.